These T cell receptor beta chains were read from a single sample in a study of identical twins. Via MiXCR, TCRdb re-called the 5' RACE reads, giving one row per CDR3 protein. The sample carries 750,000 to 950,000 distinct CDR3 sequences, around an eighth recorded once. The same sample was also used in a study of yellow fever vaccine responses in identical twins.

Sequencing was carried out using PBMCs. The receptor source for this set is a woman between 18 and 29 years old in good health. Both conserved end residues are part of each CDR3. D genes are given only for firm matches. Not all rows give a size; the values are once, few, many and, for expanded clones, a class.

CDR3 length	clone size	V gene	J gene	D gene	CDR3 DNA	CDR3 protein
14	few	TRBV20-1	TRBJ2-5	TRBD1	TGCAGTGCCGCCGGACAGGGGGAGTGGGAGACCCAGTACTTC	CSAAGQGEWETQYF
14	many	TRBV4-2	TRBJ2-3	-	TGTGCCAGCAGCCAAGACAGGGAAACAGATACGCAGTATTTT	CASSQDRETDTQYF
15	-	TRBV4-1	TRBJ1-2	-	TGCGCCAGCAGCCAACTTGACAAGCCAAACTATGGCTACACCTTC	CASSQLDKPNYGYTF
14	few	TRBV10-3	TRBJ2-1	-	TGTGCCATCAGCAGATTGTCCTTAGCGGATACACAGTTCTTC	CAISRLSLADTQFF
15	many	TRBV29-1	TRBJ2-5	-	TGCAGCGTTACGGGAAATTTGCGAAAACAAGAGACCCAGTACTTC	CSVTGNLRKQETQYF
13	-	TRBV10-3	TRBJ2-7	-	TGTGCCATCAGTAGGGGCCAGACCTACGAGCAGTACTTC	CAISRGQTYEQYF
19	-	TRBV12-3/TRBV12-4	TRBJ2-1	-	TGTGCCAGCAGTTTGAGGCTTGTCCGGGACTGGTCCTCCTACAATGAGCAGTTCTTC	CASSLRLVRDWSSYNEQFF
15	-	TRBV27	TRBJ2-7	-	TGTGCCAGCAGTTTGGTTGACCAGCCAGGGTACGAGCAGTACTTC	CASSLVDQPGYEQYF
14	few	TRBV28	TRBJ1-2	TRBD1	TGTGCCAGCAGTCAGGGACAGGCGAACTATGGCTACACCTTC	CASSQGQANYGYTF
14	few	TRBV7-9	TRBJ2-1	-	TGTGCCAGCAGCTTTCGTGCCGGGGGCGATGAGCAGTTCTTC	CASSFRAGGDEQFF
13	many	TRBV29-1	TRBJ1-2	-	TGCAGCGTTGAAGTGGTCCGGGAGCGTGGCTACACCTTC	CSVEVVRERGYTF
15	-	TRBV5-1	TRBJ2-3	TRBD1	TGCGCCAGCAGGAGAGGACAGGGGAGCGCAGATACGCAGTATTTT	CASRRGQGSADTQYF
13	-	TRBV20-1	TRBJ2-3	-	TGCAGTGCTAATGCCAGGGTGGGAGATACGCAGTATTTT	CSANARVGDTQYF
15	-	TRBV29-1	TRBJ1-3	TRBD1	TGCAGCGTCGTGGGGGGACAGAACTCTGGAAACACCATATATTTT	CSVVGGQNSGNTIYF
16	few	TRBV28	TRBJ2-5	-	TGTGCCAGCAGTTTACAGGATTTCCGGGGGCGAGAGACCCAGTACTTC	CASSLQDFRGRETQYF
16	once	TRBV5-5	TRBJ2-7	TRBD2	TGTGCCAGCAGCTTACTACTGACTAGCGGAAGCTACGAGCAGTACTTC	CASSLLLTSGSYEQYF
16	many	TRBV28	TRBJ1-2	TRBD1	TGTGCCAGCACCACCACCGGGACAGGGGTCTCGCGTGGCTACACCTTC	CASTTTGTGVSRGYTF
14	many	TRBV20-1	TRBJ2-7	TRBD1	TGCAGTGCGGCGAGGGACAGGGGACTGAACGAGCAGTACTTC	CSAARDRGLNEQYF
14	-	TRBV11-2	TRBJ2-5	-	TGTGCCAGCAGCTTAATCGGGAAAGCGGAGACCCAGTACTTC	CASSLIGKAETQYF
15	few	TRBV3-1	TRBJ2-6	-	TGTGCCAGCAGCCAGGAGCAGCCTGGGGCCAACGTCCTGACTTTC	CASSQEQPGANVLTF
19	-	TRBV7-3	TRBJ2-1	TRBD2	TGTGCCAGCAGCTTAACGATCAGGTCTAGCGGGAGGGGAGACAATGAGCAGTTCTTC	CASSLTIRSSGRGDNEQFF
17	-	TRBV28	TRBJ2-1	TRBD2	TGTGCCAGCAGTTTAGATCTAGCGGGGGTCTCCTACAATGAGCAGTTCTTC	CASSLDLAGVSYNEQFF